The entry below describes one TCR beta chain. Its recognized antigen is unknown. Here the CDR3 omits its conserved ending phenylalanine or tryptophan, so a read error is the likely source. The sequencer was an Illumina MiSeq. In TCRdb, the public reads were trimmed at Q25 with fastp and aligned with MiXCR, with productive beta chains retained. Rows with one shared CDR3 protein collapse into an entry with the most common genes and DNA. The sample table contains tens of thousands of distinct CDR3 sequences; only one count was recorded for 21% of them. Clones ranked in the top ten supply approximately 2.2% of the sample. This sample is part of a study of lung T cells in sarcoidosis with Löfgren's syndrome (dated by TCRdb to about 2017). Study-wide context: Sarcoidosis was characterized as a granulomatous, predominantly pulmonary disease marked by accumulation of CD4+ T cells in bronchoalveolar lavage fluid. The repertoire analyses were focused on Lofgren's syndrome patients.

Overall results and qualifications from the work: Analysis of alphabeta pairing showed that TRAV12-1 paired preferentially with TRBV2, and the TCRs formed by this pairing showed CDR3 homology. Multiple Lofgren's syndrome patients were reported to share TRAV12-1 and TRBV2 CDR3 motifs, a finding that suggests public CD4+ TCR repertoires. The study only suggested recognition of a sarcoidosis-associated antigen, and the antigen remained putative and unidentified. TRAV12-1 and TRBV2 were reported as the most expanded V gene segments in Löfgren's syndrome patients compared with control subjects.

As encoded in the germline V gene, CDR1 is MNHNS while CDR2 is SASEGT. From its first to its last residue, the CDR3 has 15 amino acids. This entry keeps only the CDR3 DNA: 45 bases, framed from base 1. Sequenced material: CD4+ T cells from PBMCs. This chain joins TRBV6-1 to TRBJ1-5; matching of 5 bases hints at TRBD1 as the D gene. The sequence was obtained from a human donor with sarcoidosis (Löfgren's syndrome or another form), or a control subject (not recorded which). Here the CDR3 is given as CASGETGGGYQPQHL. In nucleotide form, the sequence is TGTGCCAGCGGTGAAACAGGTGGGGGGTATCAGCCCCAGCATTTA.